These 20 T cell receptor beta chains came from one sample sequenced in a study of T cells after yellow fever vaccination. TCRdb itself ran the 5' RACE reads through MiXCR, one entry per CDR3 protein. The sample carries roughly 50,000 distinct CDR3 sequences, 6% to 8% recorded once. The sequences come from CD8+ T cells sorted from PBMCs, collected approximately 15 days after the first yellow fever vaccination. Receptors were obtained from a man younger than 35 who received the YFV17D yellow fever vaccine.

This clonotype was counted many times. The CDR3 DNA reads as TGTGCCACCAGCAGGGGGGACAGGGGCTACGAGCAGTACTTC. Translation gives CATSRGDRGYEQYF. V gene TRBV15 combines with J gene TRBJ2-7; 10 bases line up with TRBD1. The CDR3 runs to 14 residues. The germline V gene encodes CDR1 LNHNV and CDR2 YYDKDF (reference sequence). After removal of 3 bases from V and 3 bases from J, the junction contained 2 bases not matched to a gene.

This clonotype showed up many times. The gene calls are TRBV7-2 and TRBJ2-2; D gene uncertain. Trimming removed 5 bases from V and 2 bases from J, with 12 bases in between. In germline, CDR1 is SGHTA, CDR2 FQGNSA. This CDR3 spans 15 amino acids. The CDR3 nucleotides read TGTGCCAGCAGCCCTCGACTGGTAAACACCGGGGAGCTGTTTTTT. This encodes CASSPRLVNTGELFF.

This clonotype has ten or more counts. The V and J genes are TRBV6-5 and TRBJ2-1; D is unresolved. Deletions cut 3 bases from V and 8 bases from J, with 14 bases between. The germline V gene has CDR1 MNHEY and CDR2 SVGAGI. The CDR3 has 14 residues. CDR3 amino acids: CASSYRRVFDEQFF. The CDR3 bases are TGTGCCAGCAGTTATCGTAGGGTATTCGATGAGCAGTTCTTC.

In this sample, this clonotype turned up a few times. The V call is TRBV6-1, the J call TRBJ2-2, with D perhaps TRBD2 (7 bases). CDR1 is MNHNS and CDR2 is SASEGT in the germline V gene. Trimming left V 6 bases short and J 1 base short, with 15 bases between. CDR3 size: 16 residues. CDR3 region: CASRSIGGRNTGELFF. The CDR3 DNA follows: TGTGCCAGCAGAAGTATCGGGGGGCGGAACACCGGGGAGCTGTTTTTT.

This clonotype was recorded many times. The DNA of the CDR3 is TGTGCCAGCAGCTCACTAGCGGGGGGCATAGCAGATACGCAGTATTTT. This codes for CASSSLAGGIADTQYF. V gene TRBV7-2 combines with J gene TRBJ2-3; TRBD2 aligns across 12 bases. With 4 bases clipped from V and 4 bases from J, the junction kept 6 bases outside the gene matches. This CDR3 spans 16 amino acids. Germline V gene lookup returns CDR1 SGHTA and CDR2 FQGNSA.

This clonotype has more than one count but fewer than ten. The rearrangement joins TRBV6-1 to TRBJ2-7; TRBD1 agrees at 10 bases. The CDR3 covers 16 residues. The germline gives CDR1 MNHNS, CDR2 SASEGT. V was clipped by 5 bases and J by 5 bases; unmatched bases: 12. This CDR3 is CASSPTGTGASHEQYF. For the CDR3, the DNA is TGTGCCAGCAGTCCTACCGGGACAGGGGCCTCTCACGAGCAGTACTTC.

This chain uses TRBV19 with TRBJ2-2, with TRBD1 matching over 7 bases. This CDR3 region has 14 residues. After removal of 7 bases from V and 4 bases from J, the junction contained 6 bases not matched to a gene. Germline V CDR1 and CDR2: LNHDA, SQIVND (reference sequence). The CDR3, as DNA: TGTGCCAGTACCGCGACAGGGCCCACCGGGGAGCTGTTTTTT. Its protein product is CASTATGPTGELFF.

By its share, this clonotype is medium-sized. The genes are TRBV14 and TRBJ2-7; unclear D gene. The ends were cut back, 2 bases at V and 3 bases at J, with 8 bases in the middle. CDR3 size: 13 residues. Germline V CDR1 and CDR2: SGHDN, FVKESK. The CDR3: CASSQLGYYEQYF. In DNA form, the CDR3 reads TGTGCCAGCAGCCAACTAGGTTACTACGAGCAGTACTTC.

This clonotype showed up many times. The gene calls are TRBV12-3 or TRBV12-4 and TRBJ2-1, with D possibly TRBD1 on 6 matching bases. V lost 3 bases and J lost 8, with 14 bases in between. CDR3 length: 14 residues. The CDR3 sequence is CASSFIYRADEQFF. In nucleotides, the CDR3 is TGTGCCAGCAGTTTTATTTACAGGGCGGATGAGCAGTTCTTC.

In this sample, this clonotype turned up many times. This chain links TRBV6-5 with TRBJ2-2; 10 bases align to TRBD1. The V gene end was trimmed by 2 bases and the J gene end by 7 bases; junction bases not matched to a gene: 10. The CDR3 has 17 residues. Germline-derived CDR1 and CDR2 are MNHEY and SVGAGI. DNA for the CDR3: TGTGCCAGCAGTTACCGGGACAGGGGCCCGGCGGGCGGGGAGCTGTTTTTT. It translates to CASSYRDRGPAGGELFF.

This clonotype was observed many times. The J gene is TRBJ2-1, the V gene TRBV10-3; 8 bases agree with TRBD1. V lost 6 bases to trimming and J lost 7 bases; unmatched junction nucleotides: 8. This CDR3 region has 14 residues. Germline V gives CDR1 ENHRY, CDR2 SYGVKD. CDR3 nucleotides: TGTGCCATCAGGCTGGACAGGGAGTGGAATGAGCAGTTCTTC. Translated, it gives CAIRLDREWNEQFF.

This clonotype was recorded many times. V is TRBV7-9 and J is TRBJ2-3; TRBD2 agrees at 10 bases. Looked up from germline, CDR1 is SEHNR and CDR2 is FQNEAQ (reference sequence). The CDR3 is 15 residues long. V was clipped by 3 bases and J by 3 bases; unmatched bases: 3. The CDR3 bases are TGTGCCAGCAGCTTGACTAGCGGGTGGACAGATACGCAGTATTTT. Residues: CASSLTSGWTDTQYF. Variable domain in full (rest from reference TRBV7-9 and TRBJ2-3): DTGVSQNPRHKITKRGQNVTFRCDPISEHNRLYWYRQTLGQGPEFLTYFQNEAQLEKSRLLSDRFSAERPKGSFSTLEIQRTEQGDSAMYLCASSLTSGWTDTQYFGPGTRLTVL.

This clonotype was seen ten or more times. V usage is TRBV12-3 or TRBV12-4 and J usage is TRBJ2-3; no definite D call. With 1 base removed from V and 2 bases from J, the gap between germline ends came to 4 bases. CDR3 length: 13 residues. Here the CDR3 reads CASSLGHTDTQYF. The CDR3 DNA sequence: TGTGCCAGCAGTTTAGGACACACAGATACGCAGTATTTT.

In this sample, this clonotype turned up many times. The chain is built from TRBV11-1 and TRBJ2-2; D assignment may be TRBD1 or TRBD2 (6 bases each). The V gene's germline CDR1 is SGHAT and CDR2 FQDESV (reference sequence). The V end lost 5 bases, the J end lost 1 base, and 23 bases lay between the germline ends. The CDR3 has 19 amino acids. This chain's CDR3 is CASSSMRDTGFGNTGELFF. The DNA for the CDR3 is TGTGCCAGCAGCAGCATGCGGGACACCGGGTTCGGGAACACCGGGGAGCTGTTTTTT.

This clonotype came up many times. The gene calls are TRBV24-1 and TRBJ2-3; D is tentatively TRBD1 or TRBD2 (5 bases each). The CDR3 loop spans 13 amino acids. With 7 bases removed from V and 0 bases from J, the gap between germline ends came to 7 bases. Germline CDR1 is KGHDR and CDR2 is SFDVKD. The CDR3 region has the DNA TGTGCCACCAGAAGGGACAGCACAGATACGCAGTATTTT. It yields the protein CATRRDSTDTQYF.

In this sample, this clonotype turned up many times. The V gene is TRBV7-8, the J gene TRBJ1-3; 7 positions agree with TRBD1. Germline values: CDR1 SGHVS, CDR2 FQNEAQ. The CDR3 runs 16 residues. Trimming cost V 3 bases and J 10 bases; bases outside gene matches: 15. CDR3 region: CASSFTRDSVDLTIYF. The CDR3 nucleotides read TGTGCCAGCAGCTTCACCCGGGACAGTGTCGACTTGACCATATATTTT.

This clonotype has at least ten counts. The chain carries TRBV11-2 and TRBJ2-7; D possibly corresponds to TRBD2 (5 bases). The CDR3 has 13 residues. V was shortened by 4 bases and J by 2 bases, with 9 bases between the two germline ends. Germline V lookup: CDR1 SGHAT, CDR2 FQNNGV. The DNA for the CDR3 is TGTGCCAGCAGCTCCGAGAGGGCCTACGAGCAGTACTTC. Protein product: CASSSERAYEQYF. Full variable domain (remainder filled in from reference TRBV11-2 and TRBJ2-7): EAGVAQSPRYKIIEKRQSVAFWCNPISGHATLYWYQQILGQGPKLLIQFQNNGVVDDSQLPKDRFSAERLKGVDSTLKIQPAKLEDSAVYLCASSSERAYEQYFGPGTRLTVT.

This clonotype showed up just a few times. The CDR3 sequence: CASPTGPIGFHWYQETQYF. As DNA, the CDR3 is TGTGCCAGCCCCACGGGGCCGATTGGGTTCCATTGGTACCAAGAGACCCAGTACTTC. The chain uses TRBV7-3 and TRBJ2-5; D might be TRBD1 or TRBD2, each matching 5 bases. The CDR3 loop spans 19 amino acids. Germline CDR1 and CDR2: SGHTA and FQGTGA. The germline V and J ends were trimmed by 8 bases and 0 bases, with 28 bases remaining between them.

This clonotype showed up many times. This chain joins TRBV19 and TRBJ2-2; no reliable D call. Germline CDR1 and CDR2: LNHDA and SQIVND (reference sequence). The CDR3 has 10 residues. Deletions cut 6 bases from V and 6 bases from J, with 2 bases between. The CDR3 DNA reads TGTGCCAGTAGCGCCGGGGAGCTGTTTTTT. As protein: CASSAGELFF.

The chain couples TRBV20-1 to TRBJ1-3, with D tentatively TRBD1 (6 bases). Looked up from germline, CDR1 is DFQATT and CDR2 is SNEGSKA (reference sequence). V was cut by 7 bases and J by 3 bases, with 31 bases left in between. This CDR3 comprises 19 residues. The CDR3 sequence is CSGKAWGGGGRIDGNTIYF. The DNA for the CDR3 is TGCAGTGGTAAGGCTTGGGGCGGGGGCGGTAGAATAGATGGAAACACCATATATTTT.